The 8 T cell receptor beta chains below come from one sample, sequenced in a study of tumor T cells in aggressive B-cell lymphoma. Clones were read by immunoSEQ multiplex PCR, and TCRdb kept only the in-frame ones, dropping some. The top ten clones hold 7.4% of a sample with thousands of clones, around three quarters of them seen once. Sequenced material: tumor tissue. The receptors were gathered from an adult with diffuse large B cell lymphoma.

The J gene is TRBJ2-1, the V gene TRBV5-6, with D perhaps matching TRBD2 (6 bases). This CDR3 comprises 17 residues. Germline CDR1 and CDR2: SGHDT and YYEEEE. The ends were cut back, 3 bases at V and 8 bases at J, with 24 bases in the middle. CDR3 in amino acids: CASSSLGIGEVGDEQFF. CDR3 sequence (DNA): TGTGCCAGCAGCTCCTTGGGAATCGGGGAGGTAGGGGATGAGCAGTTCTTC.

V gene TRBV11-1 combines with J gene TRBJ2-1; D is unclear. The CDR3 has 13 residues. The V gene lost 5 bases and the J gene lost 3 bases, with 8 bases spanning the gap. CDR1 and CDR2 (germline): SGHAT, FQDESV (reference sequence). CDR3 nucleotide sequence: TGTGCCAGCAGCCTCCCTAGCTACAATGAGCAGTTCTTC. Translation gives CASSLPSYNEQFF.

The chain has TRBV7-2 and TRBJ2-7, with D perhaps TRBD1 (8 bases). CDR3 size: 13 residues. CDR1 is SGHTA, CDR2 FQGNSA, per germline. The ends were cut back, 5 bases at V and 8 bases at J, with 16 bases in the middle. CDR3 sequence reads: CASSVTGGVKQYF. The CDR3 DNA sequence: TGTGCCAGCAGCGTAACAGGGGGGGTCAAGCAGTACTTC.

The rearrangement links TRBV6-5 to TRBJ1-2, with 7 bases lining up with TRBD1. This CDR3 comprises 15 residues. Germline V gene sequence: CDR1 MNHEY, CDR2 SVGAGI. V was clipped by 6 bases and J by 6 bases; unmatched bases: 13. CDR3 in DNA: TGTGCCAGCAGCACCCGGACAGGCAGGGTAAATGGCTACACCTTC. It encodes CASSTRTGRVNGYTF.

The chain carries TRBV7-9 and TRBJ1-5, with D unresolved. Germline lookup yields CDR1 SEHNR and CDR2 FQNEAQ (reference sequence). This CDR3 region has 14 residues. With 5 bases removed from V and 1 base from J, the gap between germline ends came to 9 bases. The CDR3 protein is CASSPRNSNQPQHF. CDR3 DNA: TGTGCCAGCAGCCCGCGCAACAGCAATCAGCCCCAGCATTTT.

This clone was detected only a few times. The genes are TRBV4-1 and TRBJ2-1; 9 nucleotides line up with TRBD2. V was pared by 4 bases and J by 6 bases, with 13 bases of the junction left unmatched. Germline CDR1 is MGHRA and CDR2 is YSYEKL. This CDR3 contains 17 residues. CDR3 in DNA: TGCGCCAGCAGCCCCCCTGGGGGGCTAGCGGGGCCCAATGAGCAGTTCTTC. Its translation is CASSPPGGLAGPNEQFF.

The V call is TRBV2, the J call TRBJ1-4; the D is unclear. V dropped 8 bases and J dropped 2 bases, with 12 bases sitting between them. The CDR3 has 14 amino acids. Germline V gene data show CDR1 as SNHLY and CDR2 as FYNNEI. CDR3 bases: TGTGCCAGCGGTCCGCAACTCACTAATGAAAAACTGTTTTTT. It translates to CASGPQLTNEKLFF.

The chain has TRBV7-3 and TRBJ2-1; D ambiguous. V was cut by 5 bases and J by 0 bases, with 5 bases left in between. The CDR3 loop spans 13 amino acids. Per the germline V gene, CDR1 is SGHTA and CDR2 is FQGTGA. The chain's CDR3 is CASSTSSYNEQFF. The CDR3 DNA follows: TGTGCCAGCAGCACGAGCTCCTACAATGAGCAGTTCTTC.